Each of the 22 T cell receptor beta chains below was sequenced from the same sample in a study of human T cells and chemical hapten exposure. TCRdb reanalysed the RACE reads using MiXCR and keeps one entry per CDR3 protein. The table includes 150,000 to 200,000 distinct CDR3 sequences, about a quarter detected once. Time point indicated: patch test 3, about 24 weeks after DPC sensitization. Treatment defined: therapeutic diphenylcyclopropenone sensitization with weekly scalp DPC. The sequencing used whole blood, collected in connection with sensitization to the hapten diphenylcyclopropenone (DPC). The origin of the receptors is a woman younger than 30 with alopecia areata. Some clones in this sample may be carry-over from other donors' samples.

This clonotype was seen at least ten times. The V gene is TRBV19, the J gene TRBJ1-5, with TRBD1 matching 7 bases. The CDR3 consists of 14 residues. The germline V gene encodes CDR1 LNHDA and CDR2 SQIVND (reference sequence). Trimming removed 5 bases from V and 7 bases from J; junction bases left unmatched: 8. CDR3 nucleotides: TGTGCCAGTAGTGGGGCAGGGGGAGGCCAGCCCCAGCATTTT. It translates to CASSGAGGGQPQHF.

V gene TRBV10-3 combines with J gene TRBJ2-2; tentatively, D is TRBD1 or TRBD2 (5 bases each). V was pared by 5 bases and J by 1 base, with 11 bases between. Germline lookup yields CDR1 ENHRY and CDR2 SYGVKD. This CDR3 comprises 15 residues. The CDR3 spells CAISPGTGNTGELFF. In DNA form, the CDR3 reads TGTGCCATCAGTCCGGGGACGGGGAACACCGGGGAGCTGTTTTTT.

The chain carries TRBV15 and TRBJ1-2; 7 bases are a match to TRBD1. The CDR3 contains 15 residues. V gave up 4 bases and J gave up 4 bases; unmatched junction bases: 9. Germline CDR1 is LNHNV and CDR2 is YYDKDF (reference sequence). CDR3 protein: CATSNHLQGFYGYTF. Written as DNA, the CDR3 is TGTGCCACCAGCAACCATTTACAGGGGTTCTATGGCTACACCTTC.

This clonotype turned up a few times. V usage is TRBV12-3 or TRBV12-4 and J usage is TRBJ1-6; no clear D. The V end lost 0 bases, the J end lost 8 bases, and 8 bases lay between the germline ends. The CDR3 loop spans 14 amino acids. CDR3 sequence reads: CASSLAGKDSPLHF. CDR3 DNA: TGTGCCAGCAGTTTAGCCGGGAAGGATTCACCCCTCCACTTT.

This clonotype was seen a handful of times. CDR3: CASSDRGVPASLFF. CDR3 coding DNA: TGTGCCAGCAGCGACAGAGGTGTTCCTGCATCCCTGTTCTTC. The V and J genes are TRBV14 and TRBJ2-1, with a possible D match to TRBD1 (5 bases). Per the germline V gene, CDR1 is SGHDN and CDR2 is FVKESK. The CDR3 covers 14 residues. Trimming shortened V by 5 bases and J by 15 bases, and 23 bases separated the two germline ends. The full variable domain, completed using reference TRBV14 and TRBJ2-1, is EAGVTQFPSHSVIEKGQTVTLRCDPISGHDNLYWYRRVMGKEIKFLLHFVKESKQDESGMPNNRFLAERTGGTYSTLKVQPAELEDSGVYFCASSDRGVPASLFFGPGTRLTVL.

This clonotype was seen more than once but under ten times. V usage is TRBV3-1 and J usage is TRBJ2-5; tentatively, D is TRBD2 (5 bases). Germline loops: CDR1 LGHDT, CDR2 YNNKEL (reference sequence). V shed 1 base and J shed 9 bases, with 18 bases lying between them. The CDR3 loop spans 15 amino acids. The CDR3 region is CASSQVADSKPAQYF. The CDR3 nucleotides read TGTGCCAGCAGCCAAGTCGCGGACTCAAAGCCGGCCCAGTACTTC.

The chain is built from TRBV6-5 and TRBJ1-1, with D hard to call. Trimming shortened V by 2 bases and J by 3 bases, and 4 bases separated the two germline ends. This CDR3 comprises 12 residues. Germline assignment: CDR1 MNHEY and CDR2 SVGAGI. CDR3 sequence (DNA): TGTGCCAGCAGTTACCGCGACACTGAAGCTTTCTTT. Encoded protein: CASSYRDTEAFF.

The chain carries TRBV27 and TRBJ2-7; D is unresolved. The CDR3 sequence is 12 residues long. The V gene lost 6 bases and the J gene lost 5 bases, with 11 bases spanning the gap. Germline lookup yields CDR1 MNHEY and CDR2 SMNVEV (reference sequence). In nucleotides, the CDR3 is TGTGCCAGCAGCCCCTTTGGAGACGAGCAGTACTTC. Translation: CASSPFGDEQYF.

The table lists this clonotype with a few counts. This rearrangement joins TRBV2 to TRBJ2-1; D is uncertain. V was shortened by 6 bases and J by 6 bases, with 9 bases between the two germline ends. Germline V gene lookup returns CDR1 SNHLY and CDR2 FYNNEI. The length of the CDR3 is 12 residues. In DNA, the CDR3 is TGTGCCAGCAGGATAGTAGTCAATGAGCAGTTCTTC. This codes for CASRIVVNEQFF.

This clonotype is a singleton in its sample. The chain carries TRBV29-1 and TRBJ1-2; D not resolved. Germline V gives CDR1 SQVTM, CDR2 ANQGSEA. Trimming took 1 base from V and 3 from J, leaving 6 bases between them. The CDR3 loop spans 12 amino acids. Written as DNA, the CDR3 is TGCAGCGTTGAAGGGCAGGACTATGGCTACACCTTC. Residues: CSVEGQDYGYTF.

The J gene is TRBJ2-3, the V gene TRBV7-2; the D gene is possibly TRBD2 (6 bases). V shed 3 bases and J shed 4 bases, with 17 bases lying between them. Germline loops: CDR1 SGHTA, CDR2 FQGNSA. There are 16 residues in the CDR3. As DNA, the CDR3 is TGTGCCAGCAGCTTCAAAGTTCGGGAGACAGCAGATACGCAGTATTTT. As protein: CASSFKVRETADTQYF.

This clonotype was detected a few times. CDR3 loop: CASSFSSGGAAFF. The DNA of the CDR3 is TGCGCCAGCAGCTTCTCTAGCGGGGGGGCCGCGTTCTTC. The rearrangement joins TRBV5-1 to TRBJ2-1, with 12 nucleotides matching TRBD2. Germline V gene lookup returns CDR1 SGHRS and CDR2 YFSETQ. The CDR3 extends over 13 amino acids. Trimming took 2 bases from V and 15 from J; bases not matched to a gene: 6.

This sequence joins TRBV7-3 and TRBJ2-7, with D possibly being TRBD1 (5 bases). Germline V lookup: CDR1 SGHTA, CDR2 FQGTGA. The V and J ends lost 2 bases and 5 bases respectively, with 16 bases between them. The CDR3 runs 15 residues. The CDR3 reads CASSLVGVGLDEQYF. In DNA form, the CDR3 reads TGTGCCAGCAGCTTAGTAGGGGTCGGGCTGGACGAGCAGTACTTC.

This clonotype was seen repeatedly, ten times or more. V usage is TRBV6-4 and J usage is TRBJ2-3, with 7 bases aligning to TRBD1. With V trimmed by 3 bases and J by 2 bases, 2 bases remained unmatched. The V gene's germline CDR1 is MRHNA and CDR2 SNTAGT. The CDR3 is 14 amino acids. In DNA, the CDR3 is TGTGCCAGCAGTGAGACAGGGCCCACAGATACGCAGTATTTT. Protein sequence: CASSETGPTDTQYF.

A few counts support this clonotype. V and J are TRBV10-2 and TRBJ2-7, with 8 bases matching TRBD2. Germline V gene data show CDR1 as WSHSY and CDR2 as SAAADI. Trimming at V came to 4 bases and at J to 7 bases, leaving 12 bases not matched to a gene. The CDR3 extends over 15 amino acids. The CDR3 sequence: CASSVPWTSQGEQYF. The DNA of the CDR3 is TGCGCCAGCAGTGTCCCTTGGACTAGCCAAGGAGAGCAGTACTTC.

This clonotype was picked up many times. CDR3 nucleotide sequence: TGTGCCAGCAGTGACGGGGGGACTGAAGCTTTCTTT. Protein: CASSDGGTEAFF. The rearrangement uses TRBV25-1 and TRBJ1-1; TRBD1 might be the D (5 bases). Per germline, CDR1 MGHDK and CDR2 SYGVNS. This CDR3 is built from 12 residues. V shed 3 bases and J shed 5 bases, with 7 bases lying between them. Full variable domain (rest looked up from reference TRBV25-1 and TRBJ1-1): EADIYQTPRYLVIGTGKKITLECSQTMGHDKMYWYQQDPGMELHLIHYSYGVNSTEKGDLSSESTVSRIRTEHFPLTLESARPSHTSQYLCASSDGGTEAFFGQGTRLTVV.

This chain connects TRBV30 to TRBJ2-2, with TRBD2 matching over 7 bases. This CDR3 has 15 amino acids. The V gene end was trimmed by 5 bases and the J gene end by 1 base; junction bases not matched to a gene: 7. Germline loops: CDR1 GTSNPN, CDR2 SVGIG (reference sequence). DNA for the CDR3: TGTGCCTGGGATAACGGGAGGAAGAACACCGGGGAGCTGTTTTTT. Translating it yields CAWDNGRKNTGELFF.

The chain uses TRBV5-1 and TRBJ2-5; 11 bases line up with TRBD1. This CDR3 spans 16 amino acids. Germline values: CDR1 SGHRS, CDR2 YFSETQ. V shed 3 bases, J shed 1 base, and the junction held 5 bases outside the gene matches. This chain's CDR3 is CASSWRTGGGQETQYF. The CDR3 DNA sequence: TGCGCCAGCAGCTGGAGGACAGGGGGCGGCCAAGAGACCCAGTACTTC.

Only a few counts were recorded for this clonotype. The chain carries TRBV6-2 or TRBV6-3 and TRBJ2-2, with 7 positions matching TRBD1. The CDR3 sequence is 17 residues long. Germline values: CDR1 MNHEY, CDR2 SVGEGT. Trimming cost V 7 bases and J 0 bases; bases outside gene matches: 11. CDR3 sequence: CASTGTAPLANTGELFF. CDR3 bases: TGTGCCAGCACGGGGACAGCTCCCCTGGCGAACACCGGGGAGCTGTTTTTT.

This chain uses TRBV7-4 with TRBJ2-1; TRBD2 matches at 8 bases. The V gene end was trimmed by 6 bases and the J gene end by 4 bases; junction bases not matched to a gene: 8. Germline assignment: CDR1 SGHVT and CDR2 SQSDAQ. The CDR3 consists of 15 residues. CDR3 coding DNA: TGTGCCAGCAGAAACGGGGGGGACCGGTACAATGAGCAGTTCTTC. It is translated as CASRNGGDRYNEQFF.

This clonotype was detected once. The chain uses TRBV10-3 and TRBJ1-6; a weak D match, TRBD1 (5 bases). The germline CDR1 and CDR2 sequences are ENHRY and SYGVKD. Trimming stripped 2 bases from V and 9 bases from J, with 8 bases between. The CDR3 covers 13 residues. CDR3 amino acids: CAISEATASPLHF. CDR3 coding DNA: TGTGCCATCAGTGAGGCGACAGCTTCACCCCTCCACTTT.

The CDR3 region has the DNA TGCAGTGCTAGAGATTTCAAGACAGGGACAGAGCAGTACTTC. Translating gives CSARDFKTGTEQYF. The genes are TRBV20-1 and TRBJ2-7; 7 bases match TRBD1. J was trimmed by 7 bases and V by 0 bases; bases with no gene match: 9. CDR3 length equals 14 residues. CDR1 and CDR2 from the germline V gene are DFQATT and SNEGSKA (reference sequence).